This TCR beta chain was captured by sequencing in a study of Graves' ophthalmopathy and Graves' hyperthyroidism. As for the study in general: There was a collection of peripheral blood at initial diagnosis, before any treatment. Study-wide findings and caveats: Cross-validated, the 13-signature model showed 87.88%/81.08% sensitivity/specificity, and 80%/75% in the test set.

The CDR3 is made up of 14 amino acids. The germline V gene has CDR1 MNHEY and CDR2 SMNVEV (reference sequence). The V segment lost 6 bases and the J segment 4 bases; nucleotides outside the gene matches: 5. RNA transcripts served as template for amplifying TCR beta CDR3 sequences. The workflow started with a first-round RT-PCR run with HTBI primers and then moved on to a second-round multiplex PCR. Using its own MiXCR run on the multiplex PCR reads, TCRdb lists one record per CDR3 protein. This sample carries about 480,000 distinct CDR3 sequences, 14% of them seen once, and the ten largest clones take about a tenth. Comment on this clonotype: Its antigen is unidentified. A much larger clone lies a single base off, so this may be a read error.

This chain links TRBV27 with TRBJ2-7; 11 bases line up with TRBD1. Specimen: blood. The TCR comes from a young woman with Graves' ophthalmopathy. DNA of the CDR3: TGTGCCAGCAGACCGGACAGGGGGCTGTACGAGCAGTACGTC. Translation: CASRPDRGLYEQYV.